These 8 T cell receptor beta chains share one sample of origin, sequenced in a study of T cell responses to AZD1222 COVID-19 vaccine. Clones were sequenced by immunoSEQ multiplex PCR, and TCRdb holds only the in-frame ones, with some missing. The sample lists 100,000 to 120,000 clones, roughly 87% occurring once. Sequences were derived from peripheral blood, sampled on day 0 of MenACWY control vaccination. These receptors all stem from an adult in good health.

The V call is TRBV3-1 (or the pseudogene TRBV3-2), the J call TRBJ1-4; 8 positions match TRBD1. V gave up 3 bases and J gave up 7 bases; unmatched junction bases: 7. The CDR3 totals 15 residues. CDR1 is LGHDT, CDR2 YNNKEL, per germline (reference sequence). CDR3 region: CASSHQGQEVEKLFF. The CDR3 DNA follows: TGTGCCAGCAGCCACCAGGGACAGGAGGTTGAAAAACTGTTTTTT.

J is TRBJ1-5 and V is TRBV4-1; D uncertain. The germline gives CDR1 MGHRA, CDR2 YSYEKL. The CDR3 covers 15 residues. The germline V and J ends were trimmed by 0 bases and 4 bases, with 10 bases remaining between them. The CDR3 nucleotides read TGCGCCAGCAGCCAAGATTCGACGGGAAATCAGCCCCAGCATTTT. It codes for CASSQDSTGNQPQHF.

The chain is built from TRBV5-8 and TRBJ1-5, with 9 bases that match TRBD1. In germline, CDR1 is SGHTS, CDR2 YDEGEE. Trimming took 4 bases from V and 7 from J; bases not matched to a gene: 9. The CDR3 covers 15 residues. The CDR3 nucleotides are TGTGCCAGCAGCCCCCGGGACAGGGTGGTCCAGCCCCAGCATTTT. Protein sequence: CASSPRDRVVQPQHF. Using reference TRBV5-8 and TRBJ1-5 for the parts outside the CDR3, the full variable domain is EAGVTQSPTHLIKTRGQQATLRCSPISGHTSVYWYQQALGLGLQFLLWYDEGEERNRGNFPPRFSGRQFPNYSSELNVNALELEDSALYLCASSPRDRVVQPQHFGDGTRLSIL.

The chain joins TRBV7-2 to TRBJ1-2; 8 nucleotides align to TRBD1. The CDR3 is 15 amino acids. The germline CDR1 and CDR2 sequences are SGHTA and FQGNSA. V lost 3 bases to trimming and J lost 7 bases; unmatched junction nucleotides: 10. CDR3 nucleotides: TGTGCCAGCAGCTTCCAGACAGGGGCAGGAGGTGGCTACACCTTC. It translates to CASSFQTGAGGGYTF.

The chain is built from TRBV7-2 and TRBJ1-5; TRBD1 aligns across 8 bases. The CDR3 is made up of 15 amino acids. The ends lost 7 bases at V and 3 bases at J; junction bases unmatched: 8. Germline V gives CDR1 SGHTA, CDR2 FQGNSA. CDR3 in DNA: TGTGCCAGCACTCAGACAGGGGCACCCAATCAGCCCCAGCATTTT. Its translation: CASTQTGAPNQPQHF. Drawing the rest from reference TRBV7-2 and TRBJ1-5, the complete variable domain is GAGVSQSPSNKVTEKGKDVELRCDPISGHTALYWYRQSLGQGLEFLIYFQGNSAPDKSGLPSDRFSAERTGGSVSTLTIQRTQQEDSAVYLCASTQTGAPNQPQHFGDGTRLSIL.

This clone was detected only once. V gene TRBV20-1 combines with J gene TRBJ1-2; D not certain. This CDR3 is 11 amino acids long. Per the germline V gene, CDR1 is DFQATT and CDR2 is SNEGSKA (reference sequence). Trimming pared 6 bases from V and 2 bases from J, leaving 7 bases between. CDR3 nucleotides: TGCAGTGCCACGGACAACTATGGCTACACCTTC. Protein product: CSATDNYGYTF.

The J gene is TRBJ1-2, the V gene TRBV4-3; D remains ambiguous. CDR3 length equals 13 residues. Germline-derived CDR1 and CDR2 are LGHNA and YSLEER. V was shortened by 2 bases and J by 5 bases, with 9 bases between the two germline ends. CDR3 coding DNA: TGCGCCAGCAGCCAATCCAGGACTTATGGCTACACCTTC. Translating gives CASSQSRTYGYTF.

This sequence joins TRBV2 and TRBJ2-2, with no clear D. Trimming stripped 2 bases from V and 1 base from J, with 5 bases between. Per germline, CDR1 SNHLY and CDR2 FYNNEI. The CDR3 extends over 14 amino acids. CDR3 DNA: TGTGCCAGCAGTGAACACCTGAACACCGGGGAGCTGTTTTTT. It specifies CASSEHLNTGELFF.